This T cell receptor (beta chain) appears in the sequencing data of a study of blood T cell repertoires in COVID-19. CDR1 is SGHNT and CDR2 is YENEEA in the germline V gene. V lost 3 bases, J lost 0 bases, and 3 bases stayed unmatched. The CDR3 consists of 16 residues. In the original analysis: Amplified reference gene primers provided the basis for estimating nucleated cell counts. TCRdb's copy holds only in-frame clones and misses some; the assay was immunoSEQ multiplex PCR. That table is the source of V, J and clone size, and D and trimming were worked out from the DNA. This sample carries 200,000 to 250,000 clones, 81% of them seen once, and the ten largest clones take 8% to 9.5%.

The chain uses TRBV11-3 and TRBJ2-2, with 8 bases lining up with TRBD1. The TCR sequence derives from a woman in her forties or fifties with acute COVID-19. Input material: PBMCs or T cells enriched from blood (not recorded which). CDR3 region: CASSFGTGTNTGELFF. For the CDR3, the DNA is TGTGCCAGCAGCTTCGGGACAGGCACGAACACCGGGGAGCTGTTTTTT.